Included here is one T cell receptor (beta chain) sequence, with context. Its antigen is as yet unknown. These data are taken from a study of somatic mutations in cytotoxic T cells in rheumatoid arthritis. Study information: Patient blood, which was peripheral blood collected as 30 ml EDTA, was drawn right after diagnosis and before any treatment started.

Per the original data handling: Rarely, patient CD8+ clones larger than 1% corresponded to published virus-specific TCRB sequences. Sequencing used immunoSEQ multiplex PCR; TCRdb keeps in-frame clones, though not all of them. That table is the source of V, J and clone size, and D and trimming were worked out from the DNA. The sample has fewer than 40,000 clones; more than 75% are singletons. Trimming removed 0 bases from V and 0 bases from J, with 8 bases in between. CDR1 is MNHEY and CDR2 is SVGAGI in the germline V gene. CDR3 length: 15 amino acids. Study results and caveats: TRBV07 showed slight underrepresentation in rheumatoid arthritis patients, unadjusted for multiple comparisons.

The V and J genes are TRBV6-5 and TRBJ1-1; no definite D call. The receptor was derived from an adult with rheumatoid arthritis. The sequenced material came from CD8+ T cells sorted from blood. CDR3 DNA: TGTGCCAGCAGTTACTCGGCGGCACTGAACACTGAAGCTTTCTTT. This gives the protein CASSYSAALNTEAFF.